What follows is one T cell receptor beta chain and its context. As yet, its antigen is unknown. The V gene end was trimmed by 6 bases and the J gene end by 0 bases; junction bases not matched to a gene: 4. Per the germline V gene, CDR1 is MRHNA and CDR2 is SNTAGT. This CDR3 has 15 residues. Only in-frame clones appear in the TCRdb table, and some are missing; sequencing was by immunoSEQ multiplex PCR. The data contain around 100,000 clones, more than 90% of them singletons. These data belong to a study of T cell responses to AZD1222 COVID-19 vaccine. Whole-study context: Second doses were pooled across both intervals (about 4 or about 12 weeks).

Regarding the study as a whole: Only a handful of AZD1222 recipients, more than 5 in all, had baseline seropositivity. Distributed over spike, vaccine-associated CD4 TCRs predominated at 160-218 and 743-854. The donors showed a predominance of white British ancestry and of females, with possible underestimation of clonal diversity.

The source is an adult in good health. This specimen consisted of peripheral blood, obtained on day 0 of AZD1222 vaccination. V is TRBV6-4 and J is TRBJ2-3; 9 nucleotides match TRBD1. In DNA, the CDR3 is TGTGCCAGCAGGCCGGGACAGGGAAGCACAGATACGCAGTATTTT. Translation gives CASRPGQGSTDTQYF.